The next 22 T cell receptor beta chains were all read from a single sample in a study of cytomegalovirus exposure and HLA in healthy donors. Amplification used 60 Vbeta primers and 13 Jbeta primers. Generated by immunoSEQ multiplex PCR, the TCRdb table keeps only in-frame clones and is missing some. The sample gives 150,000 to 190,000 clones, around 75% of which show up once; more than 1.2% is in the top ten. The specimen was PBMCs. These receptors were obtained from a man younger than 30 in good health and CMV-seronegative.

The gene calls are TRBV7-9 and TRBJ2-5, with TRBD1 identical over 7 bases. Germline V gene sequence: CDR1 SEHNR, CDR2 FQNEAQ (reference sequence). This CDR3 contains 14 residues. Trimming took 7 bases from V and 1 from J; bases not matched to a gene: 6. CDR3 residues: CASIPGTVQETQYF. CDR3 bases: TGTGCCAGCATTCCCGGGACAGTCCAAGAGACCCAGTACTTC.

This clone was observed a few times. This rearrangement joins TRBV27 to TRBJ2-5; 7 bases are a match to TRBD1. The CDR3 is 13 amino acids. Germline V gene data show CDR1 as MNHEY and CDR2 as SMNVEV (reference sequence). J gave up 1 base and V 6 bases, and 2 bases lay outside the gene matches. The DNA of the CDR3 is TGTGCCAGCAGCACAGGGGTCCAAGAGACCCAGTACTTC. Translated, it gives CASSTGVQETQYF.

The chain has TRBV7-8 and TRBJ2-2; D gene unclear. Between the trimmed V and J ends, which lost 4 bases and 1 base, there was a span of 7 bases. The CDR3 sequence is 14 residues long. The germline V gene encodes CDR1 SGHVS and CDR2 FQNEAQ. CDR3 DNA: TGTGCCAGCAGCTATGAGATGAACACCGGGGAGCTGTTTTTT. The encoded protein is CASSYEMNTGELFF.

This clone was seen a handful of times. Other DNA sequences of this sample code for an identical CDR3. The CDR3 region has the DNA TGTGCCAGCAGTCCTCGAGAGACCCAGTACTTC. Protein sequence: CASSPRETQYF. The rearrangement joins TRBV28 to TRBJ2-5, with D unresolved. CDR1 MDHEN and CDR2 SYDVKM come from the germline V gene. The CDR3 loop spans 11 amino acids. The V end lost 5 bases, the J end lost 4 bases, and 5 bases lay between the germline ends.

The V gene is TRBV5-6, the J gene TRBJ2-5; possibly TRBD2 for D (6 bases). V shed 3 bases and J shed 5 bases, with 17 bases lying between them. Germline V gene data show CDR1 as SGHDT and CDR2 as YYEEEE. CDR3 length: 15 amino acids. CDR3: CASSSRALGGETQYF. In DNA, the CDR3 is TGTGCCAGCAGCTCCCGCGCGTTAGGAGGGGAGACCCAGTACTTC.

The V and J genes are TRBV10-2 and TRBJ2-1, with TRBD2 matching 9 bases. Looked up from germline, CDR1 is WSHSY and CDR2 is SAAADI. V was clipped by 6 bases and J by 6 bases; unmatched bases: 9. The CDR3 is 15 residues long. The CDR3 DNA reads TGCGCCAGCAGCCCCCTAGCGGGAACCTTCAATGAGCAGTTCTTC. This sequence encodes CASSPLAGTFNEQFF.

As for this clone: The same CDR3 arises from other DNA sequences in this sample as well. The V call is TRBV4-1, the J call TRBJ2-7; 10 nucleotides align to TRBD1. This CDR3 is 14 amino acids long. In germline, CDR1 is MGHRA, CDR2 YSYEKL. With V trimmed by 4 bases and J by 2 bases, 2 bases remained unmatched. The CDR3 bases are TGCGCCAGCAGCCCTGGACAGGGGGCCTACGAGCAGTACTTC. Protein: CASSPGQGAYEQYF.

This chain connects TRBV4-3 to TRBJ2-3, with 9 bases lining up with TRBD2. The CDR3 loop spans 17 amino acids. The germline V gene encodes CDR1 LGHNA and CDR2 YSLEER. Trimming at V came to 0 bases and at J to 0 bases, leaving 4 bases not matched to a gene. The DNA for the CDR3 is TGCGCCAGCAGCCAAGATACTAGCGGGTTTAGCACAGATACGCAGTATTTT. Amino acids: CASSQDTSGFSTDTQYF.

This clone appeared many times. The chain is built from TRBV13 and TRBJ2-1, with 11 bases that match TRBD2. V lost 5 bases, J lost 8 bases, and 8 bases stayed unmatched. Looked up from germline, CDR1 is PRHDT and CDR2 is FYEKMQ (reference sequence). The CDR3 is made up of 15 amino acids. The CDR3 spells CASSPGTSGTDEQFF. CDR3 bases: TGTGCCAGCAGCCCGGGGACTAGCGGTACCGATGAGCAGTTCTTC.

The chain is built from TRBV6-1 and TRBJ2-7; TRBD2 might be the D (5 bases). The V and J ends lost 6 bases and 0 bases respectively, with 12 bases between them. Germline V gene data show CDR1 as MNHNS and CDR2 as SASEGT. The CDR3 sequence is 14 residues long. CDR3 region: CASRAGLLSYEQYF. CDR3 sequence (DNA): TGTGCCAGCAGAGCTGGACTGCTCTCCTACGAGCAGTACTTC.

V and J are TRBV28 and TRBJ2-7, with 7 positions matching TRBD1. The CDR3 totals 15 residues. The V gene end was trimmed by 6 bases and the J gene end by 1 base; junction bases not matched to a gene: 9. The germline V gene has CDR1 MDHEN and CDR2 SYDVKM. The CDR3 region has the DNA TGTGCCAGCAGACACCGGGACAGTGCATCCTACGAGCAGTACTTC. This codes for CASRHRDSASYEQYF.

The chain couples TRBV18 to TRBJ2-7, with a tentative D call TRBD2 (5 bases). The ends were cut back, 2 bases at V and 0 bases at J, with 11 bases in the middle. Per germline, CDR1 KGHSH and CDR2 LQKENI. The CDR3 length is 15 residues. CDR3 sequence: CASSPGSGSSYEQYF. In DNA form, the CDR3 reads TGTGCCAGCTCACCAGGATCGGGAAGCTCCTACGAGCAGTACTTC.

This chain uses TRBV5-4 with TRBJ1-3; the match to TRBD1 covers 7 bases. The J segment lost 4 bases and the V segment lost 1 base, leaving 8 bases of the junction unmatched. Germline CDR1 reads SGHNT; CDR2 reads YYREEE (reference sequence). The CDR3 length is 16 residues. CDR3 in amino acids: CASSLPGQGQGNTIYF. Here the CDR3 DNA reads TGTGCCAGCAGCTTGCCCGGCCAGGGACAGGGAAACACCATATATTTT. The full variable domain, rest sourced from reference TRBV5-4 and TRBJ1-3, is ETGVTQSPTHLIKTRGQQVTLRCSSQSGHNTVSWYQQALGQGPQFIFQYYREEENGRGNFPPRFSGLQFPNYSSELNVNALELDDSALYLCASSLPGQGQGNTIYFGEGSWLTVV.

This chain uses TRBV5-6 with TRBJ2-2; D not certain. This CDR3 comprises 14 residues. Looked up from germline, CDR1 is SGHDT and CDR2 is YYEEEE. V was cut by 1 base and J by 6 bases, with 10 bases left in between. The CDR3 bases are TGTGCCAGCAGCTTGACCCCCGGGTCCGGGGAGCTGTTTTTT. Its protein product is CASSLTPGSGELFF.

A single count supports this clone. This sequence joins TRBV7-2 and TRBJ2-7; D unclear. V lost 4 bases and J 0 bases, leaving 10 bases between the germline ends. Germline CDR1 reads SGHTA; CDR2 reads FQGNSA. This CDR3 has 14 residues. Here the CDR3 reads CASSSKEYSYEQYF. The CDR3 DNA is TGTGCCAGCAGCTCCAAGGAGTACTCCTACGAGCAGTACTTC.

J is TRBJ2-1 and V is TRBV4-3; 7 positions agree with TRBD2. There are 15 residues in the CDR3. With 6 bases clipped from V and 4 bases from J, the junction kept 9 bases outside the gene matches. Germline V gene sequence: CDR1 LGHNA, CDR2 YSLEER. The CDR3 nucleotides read TGCGCCAGCAGTCGGCTAGCGGAGGGGTACAATGAGCAGTTCTTC. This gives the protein CASSRLAEGYNEQFF.

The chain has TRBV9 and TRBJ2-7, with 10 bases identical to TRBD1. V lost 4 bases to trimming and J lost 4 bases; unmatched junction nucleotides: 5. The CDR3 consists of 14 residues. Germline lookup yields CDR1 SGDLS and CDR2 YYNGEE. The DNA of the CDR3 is TGTGCCAGCAGCACCCGACAGGGGGCTTACGAGCAGTACTTC. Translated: CASSTRQGAYEQYF.

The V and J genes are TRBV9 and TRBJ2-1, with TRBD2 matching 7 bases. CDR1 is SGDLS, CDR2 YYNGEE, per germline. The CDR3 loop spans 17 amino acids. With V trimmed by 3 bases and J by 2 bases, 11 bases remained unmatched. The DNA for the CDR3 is TGTGCCAGCAGCGCCGGGTGGGGCGGGAGCGCCTACAATGAGCAGTTCTTC. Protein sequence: CASSAGWGGSAYNEQFF.

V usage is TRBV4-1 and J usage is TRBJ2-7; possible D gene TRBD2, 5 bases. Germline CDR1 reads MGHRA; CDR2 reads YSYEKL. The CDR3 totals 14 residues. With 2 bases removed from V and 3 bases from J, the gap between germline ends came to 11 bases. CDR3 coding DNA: TGCGCCAGCAGCCAATGGGAGCAGAACTACGAGCAGTACTTC. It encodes CASSQWEQNYEQYF.

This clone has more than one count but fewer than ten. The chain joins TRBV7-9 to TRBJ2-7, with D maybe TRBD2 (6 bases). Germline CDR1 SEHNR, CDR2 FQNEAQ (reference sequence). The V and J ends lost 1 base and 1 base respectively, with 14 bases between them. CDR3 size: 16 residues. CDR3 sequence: CASSLGPGLDSYEQYF. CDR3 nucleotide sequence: TGTGCCAGCAGCTTAGGGCCGGGACTCGATTCCTACGAGCAGTACTTC.

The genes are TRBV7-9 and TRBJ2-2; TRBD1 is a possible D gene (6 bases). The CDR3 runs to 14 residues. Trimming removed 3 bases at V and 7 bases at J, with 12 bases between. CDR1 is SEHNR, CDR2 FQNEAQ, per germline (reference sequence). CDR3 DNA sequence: TGTGCCAGCAGCTTGGGGGCCCGCGACGGGGAGCTGTTTTTT. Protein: CASSLGARDGELFF.

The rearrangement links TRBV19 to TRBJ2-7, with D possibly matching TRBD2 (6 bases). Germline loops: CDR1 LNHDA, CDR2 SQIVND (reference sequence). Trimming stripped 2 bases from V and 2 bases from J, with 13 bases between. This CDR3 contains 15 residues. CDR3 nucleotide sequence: TGTGCCAGTAGTATATCCGCGGGGCTGGCCTACGAGCAGTACTTC. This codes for CASSISAGLAYEQYF.